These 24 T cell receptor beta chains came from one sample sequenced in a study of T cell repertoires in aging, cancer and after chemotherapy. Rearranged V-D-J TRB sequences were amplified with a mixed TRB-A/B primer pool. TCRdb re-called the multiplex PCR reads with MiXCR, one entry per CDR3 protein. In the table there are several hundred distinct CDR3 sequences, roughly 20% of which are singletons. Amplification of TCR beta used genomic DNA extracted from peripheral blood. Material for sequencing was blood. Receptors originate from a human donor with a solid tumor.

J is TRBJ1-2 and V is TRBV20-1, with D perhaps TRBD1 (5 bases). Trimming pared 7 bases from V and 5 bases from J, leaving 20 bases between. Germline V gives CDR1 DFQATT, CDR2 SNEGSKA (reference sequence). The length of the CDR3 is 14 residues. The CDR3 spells CSDGALAKGYGYTF. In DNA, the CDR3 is TGCAGTGATGGGGCACTAGCCAAGGGGTATGGCTACACCTTC.

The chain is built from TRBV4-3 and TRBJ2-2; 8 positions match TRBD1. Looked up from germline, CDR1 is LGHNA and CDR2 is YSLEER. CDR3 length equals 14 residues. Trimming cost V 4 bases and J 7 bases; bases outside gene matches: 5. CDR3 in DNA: TGCGCCAGCAGCCGCAGACAGGGGTTCGGGGAGCTGTTTTTT. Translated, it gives CASSRRQGFGELFF.

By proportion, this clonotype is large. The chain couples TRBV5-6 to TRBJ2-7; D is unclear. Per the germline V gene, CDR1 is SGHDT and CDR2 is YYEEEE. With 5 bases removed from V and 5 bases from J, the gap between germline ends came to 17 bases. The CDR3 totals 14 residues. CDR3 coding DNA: TGTGCCAGCAGTGTATCCGCGGTTAGCCACGAGCAGTACTTC. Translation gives CASSVSAVSHEQYF. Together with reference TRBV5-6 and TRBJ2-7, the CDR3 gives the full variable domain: DAGVTQSPTHLIKTRGQQVTLRCSPKSGHDTVSWYQQALGQGPQFIFQYYEEEERQRGNFPDRFSGHQFPNYSSELNVNALLLGDSALYLCASSVSAVSHEQYFGPGTRLTVT.

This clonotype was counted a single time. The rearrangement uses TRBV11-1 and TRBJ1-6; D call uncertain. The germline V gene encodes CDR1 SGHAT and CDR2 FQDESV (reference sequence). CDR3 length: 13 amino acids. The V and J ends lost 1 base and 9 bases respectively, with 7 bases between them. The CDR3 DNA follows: TGTGCCAGCAGCTTAGGTTCGGGTTCACCCCTCCACTTT. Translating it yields CASSLGSGSPLHF.

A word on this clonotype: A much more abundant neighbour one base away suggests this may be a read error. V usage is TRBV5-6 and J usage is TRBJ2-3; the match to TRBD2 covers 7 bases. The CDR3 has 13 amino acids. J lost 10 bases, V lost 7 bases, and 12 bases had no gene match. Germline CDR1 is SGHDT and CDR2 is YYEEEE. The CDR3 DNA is TGTGCCAGCCGGGGCGGGGGAACGGCTTCGCAGTATTTT. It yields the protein CASRGGGTASQYF.

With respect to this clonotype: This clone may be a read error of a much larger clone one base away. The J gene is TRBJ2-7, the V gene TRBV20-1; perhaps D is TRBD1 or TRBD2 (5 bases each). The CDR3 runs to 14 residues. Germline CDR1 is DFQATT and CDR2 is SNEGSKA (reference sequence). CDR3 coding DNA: TGCAGTGCTAGAGAAGCCGGGACCTCCTACGAGGAGTACTTC. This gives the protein CSAREAGTSYEEYF.

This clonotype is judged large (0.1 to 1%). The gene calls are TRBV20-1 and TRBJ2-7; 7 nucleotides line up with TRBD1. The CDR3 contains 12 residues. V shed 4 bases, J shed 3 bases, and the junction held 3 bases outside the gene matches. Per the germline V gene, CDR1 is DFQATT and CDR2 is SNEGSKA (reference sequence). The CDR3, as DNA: TGCAGTGCTAACCGACAGGGCTACGAGCAGTACTTC. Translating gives CSANRQGYEQYF.

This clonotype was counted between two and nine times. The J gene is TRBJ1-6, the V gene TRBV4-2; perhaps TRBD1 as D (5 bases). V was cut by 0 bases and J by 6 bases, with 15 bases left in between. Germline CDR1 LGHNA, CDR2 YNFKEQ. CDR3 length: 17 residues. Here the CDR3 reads CASSQDSGTTRNSPLHF. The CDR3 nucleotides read TGTGCCAGCAGCCAAGATTCAGGGACTACCCGTAATTCACCCCTCCACTTT.

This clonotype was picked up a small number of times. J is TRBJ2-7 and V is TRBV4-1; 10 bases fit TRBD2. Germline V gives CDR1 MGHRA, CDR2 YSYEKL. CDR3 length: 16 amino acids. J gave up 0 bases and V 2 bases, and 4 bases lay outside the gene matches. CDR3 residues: CASSQNSGGSSYEQYF. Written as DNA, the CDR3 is TGCGCCAGCAGCCAAAATAGCGGGGGGAGCTCCTACGAGCAGTACTTC.

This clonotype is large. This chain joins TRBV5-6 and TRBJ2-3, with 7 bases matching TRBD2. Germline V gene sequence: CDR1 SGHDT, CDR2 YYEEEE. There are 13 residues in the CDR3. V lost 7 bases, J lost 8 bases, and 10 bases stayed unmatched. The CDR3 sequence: CASRGGGTATQYF. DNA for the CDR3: TGTGCCAGCCGGGGCGGGGGAACGGCTACGCAGTATTTT. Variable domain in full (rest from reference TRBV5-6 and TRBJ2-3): DAGVTQSPTHLIKTRGQQVTLRCSPKSGHDTVSWYQQALGQGPQFIFQYYEEEERQRGNFPDRFSGHQFPNYSSELNVNALLLGDSALYLCASRGGGTATQYFGPGTRLTVL.

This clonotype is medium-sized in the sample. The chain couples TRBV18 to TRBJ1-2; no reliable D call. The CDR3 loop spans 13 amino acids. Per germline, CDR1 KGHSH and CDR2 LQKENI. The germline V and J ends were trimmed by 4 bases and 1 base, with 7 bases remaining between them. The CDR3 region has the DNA TGTGCCAGCTCACGAGGGTTTAACTATGGCTACACCTTC. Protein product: CASSRGFNYGYTF.

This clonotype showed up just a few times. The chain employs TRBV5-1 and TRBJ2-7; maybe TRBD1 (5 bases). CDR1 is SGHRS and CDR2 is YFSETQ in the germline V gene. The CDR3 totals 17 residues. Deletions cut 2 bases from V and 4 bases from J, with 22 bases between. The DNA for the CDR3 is TGCGCCAGCAGCTTACCAACACAGGATCAGAACCAATACGAGCAGTACTTC. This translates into CASSLPTQDQNQYEQYF.

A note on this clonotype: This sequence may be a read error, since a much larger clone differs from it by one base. The CDR3 spells CASSRLSYKQYF. As DNA, the CDR3 is TGTGCCAGCAGCCGACTATCCTACAAGCAGTACTTC. This sequence joins TRBV6-5 and TRBJ2-7, with TRBD2 as a possible D gene (5 bases). CDR1 is MNHEY, CDR2 SVGAGI, per germline. This CDR3 is built from 12 residues.

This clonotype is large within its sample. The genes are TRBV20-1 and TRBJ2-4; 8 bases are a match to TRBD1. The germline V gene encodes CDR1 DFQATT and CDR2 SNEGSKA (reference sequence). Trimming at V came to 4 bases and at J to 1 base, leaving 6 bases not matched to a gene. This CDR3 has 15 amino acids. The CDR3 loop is CSAIGRGQAKNIQYF. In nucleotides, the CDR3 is TGCAGTGCTATCGGCAGGGGGCAGGCCAAAAACATTCAGTACTTC.

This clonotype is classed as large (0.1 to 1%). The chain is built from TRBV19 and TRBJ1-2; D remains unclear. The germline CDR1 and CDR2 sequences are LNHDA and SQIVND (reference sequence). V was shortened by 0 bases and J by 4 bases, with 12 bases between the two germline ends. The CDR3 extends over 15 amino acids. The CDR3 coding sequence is TGTGCCAGTAGTATAGAACCCGCTCAAGCCTATGGCTACACCTTC. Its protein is CASSIEPAQAYGYTF.

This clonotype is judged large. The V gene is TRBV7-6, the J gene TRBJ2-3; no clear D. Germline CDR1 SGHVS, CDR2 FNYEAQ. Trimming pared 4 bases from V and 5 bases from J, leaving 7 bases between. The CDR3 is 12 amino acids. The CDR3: CASSSSVDTQYF. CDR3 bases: TGTGCCAGCAGCTCCTCAGTAGATACGCAGTATTTT.

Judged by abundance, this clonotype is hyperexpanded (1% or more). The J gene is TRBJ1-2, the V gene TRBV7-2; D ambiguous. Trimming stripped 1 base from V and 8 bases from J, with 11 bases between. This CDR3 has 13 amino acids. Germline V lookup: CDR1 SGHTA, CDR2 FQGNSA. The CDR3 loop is CASSLGGHGGYTF. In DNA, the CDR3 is TGTGCCAGCAGCTTAGGGGGTCATGGCGGCTACACCTTC.

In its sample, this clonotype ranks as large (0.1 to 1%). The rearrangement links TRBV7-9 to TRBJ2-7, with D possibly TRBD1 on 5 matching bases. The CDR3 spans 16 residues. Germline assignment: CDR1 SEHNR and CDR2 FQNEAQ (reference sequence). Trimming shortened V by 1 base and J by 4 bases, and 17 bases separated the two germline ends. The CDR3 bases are TGTGCCAGCAGCTTAGAAGCTGGAGACAGACCATACGAGCAGTACTTC. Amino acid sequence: CASSLEAGDRPYEQYF.

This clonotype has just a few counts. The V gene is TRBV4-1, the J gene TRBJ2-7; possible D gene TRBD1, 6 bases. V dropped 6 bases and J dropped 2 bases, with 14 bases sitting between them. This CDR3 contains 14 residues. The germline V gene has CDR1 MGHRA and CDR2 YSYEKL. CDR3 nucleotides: TGCGCCAGCAGACAACGGACAGAGGCCTACGAGCAGTACTTC. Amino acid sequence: CASRQRTEAYEQYF.

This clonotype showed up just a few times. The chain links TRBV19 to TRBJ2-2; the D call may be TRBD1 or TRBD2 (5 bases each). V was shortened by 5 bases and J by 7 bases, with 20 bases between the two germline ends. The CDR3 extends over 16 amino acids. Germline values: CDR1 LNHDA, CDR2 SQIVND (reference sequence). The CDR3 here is CASSLMTGAAGGELFF. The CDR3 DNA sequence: TGTGCCAGTAGTTTAATGACCGGGGCCGCAGGCGGGGAGCTGTTTTTT.

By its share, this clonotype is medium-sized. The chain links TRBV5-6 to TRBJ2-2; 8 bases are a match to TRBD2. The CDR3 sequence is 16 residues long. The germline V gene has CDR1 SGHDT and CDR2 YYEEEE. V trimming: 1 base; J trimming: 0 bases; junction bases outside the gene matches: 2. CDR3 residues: CASSLFGGANTGELFF. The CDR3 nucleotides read TGTGCCAGCAGCTTGTTCGGGGGGGCGAACACCGGGGAGCTGTTTTTT. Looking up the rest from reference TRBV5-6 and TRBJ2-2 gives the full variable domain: DAGVTQSPTHLIKTRGQQVTLRCSPKSGHDTVSWYQQALGQGPQFIFQYYEEEERQRGNFPDRFSGHQFPNYSSELNVNALLLGDSALYLCASSLFGGANTGELFFGEGSRLTVL.

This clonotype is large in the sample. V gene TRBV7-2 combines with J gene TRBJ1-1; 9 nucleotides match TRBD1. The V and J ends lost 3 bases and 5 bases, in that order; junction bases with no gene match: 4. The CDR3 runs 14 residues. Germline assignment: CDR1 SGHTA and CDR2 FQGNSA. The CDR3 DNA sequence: TGTGCCAGCAGCTTGGGGGACAGGGCAACTGAAGCTTTCTTT. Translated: CASSLGDRATEAFF. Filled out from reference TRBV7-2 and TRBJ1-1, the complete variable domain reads GAGVSQSPSNKVTEKGKDVELRCDPISGHTALYWYRQSLGQGLEFLIYFQGNSAPDKSGLPSDRFSAERTGGSVSTLTIQRTQQEDSAVYLCASSLGDRATEAFFGQGTRLTVV.

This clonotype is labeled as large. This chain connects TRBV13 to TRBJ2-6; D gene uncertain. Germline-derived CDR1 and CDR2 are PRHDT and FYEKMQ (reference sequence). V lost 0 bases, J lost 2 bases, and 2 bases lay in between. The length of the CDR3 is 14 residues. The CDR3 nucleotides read TGTGCCAGCAGCTTAGGTGCTGGGGCCAACGTCCTGACTTTC. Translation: CASSLGAGANVLTF. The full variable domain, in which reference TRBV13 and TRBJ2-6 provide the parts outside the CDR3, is AAGVIQSPRHLIKEKRETATLKCYPIPRHDTVYWYQQGPGQDPQFLISFYEKMQSDKGSIPDRFSAQQFSDYHSELNMSSLELGDSALYFCASSLGAGANVLTFGAGSRLTVL.

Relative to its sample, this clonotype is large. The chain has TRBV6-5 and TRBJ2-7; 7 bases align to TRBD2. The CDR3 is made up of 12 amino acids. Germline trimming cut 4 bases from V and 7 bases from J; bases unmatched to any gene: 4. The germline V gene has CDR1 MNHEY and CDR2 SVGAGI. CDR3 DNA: TGTGCCAGCAGTTCACCCGGGAGGGAGCAGTACTTC. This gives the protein CASSSPGREQYF.